The clone carrying this T cell receptor (beta chain) was observed many times. The protocol was immunoSEQ multiplex PCR, while the TCRdb copy is restricted to in-frame clones and leaves out a portion. The data contain 200,000 to 300,000 clones, about 79% of them singletons. Germline V CDR1 and CDR2: SGHVS, FNYEAQ. This CDR3 contains 15 residues. V was clipped by 1 base and J by 8 bases, with 17 bases between them. The data derive from a study of blood T cell repertoires in COVID-19. Study as a whole: Acute-phase and convalescent COVID-19 samples originated in the United States, Italy and Spain. From T cells, B-cell-depleted T cells, or PBMCs came the material, which was cDNA or gDNA.

The chain carries TRBV7-6 and TRBJ1-2; the D is unclear. The TCR comes from a middle-aged man who had recovered from COVID-19. The sequencing sample was made of peripheral blood. CDR3 in DNA: TGTGCCAGCAGCTTAGTAGAGGGTGGGATTGGCGGCTACACCTTC. It codes for CASSLVEGGIGGYTF.